Presented here are 21 T cell receptor beta chains from one specimen sequenced in a study of blood T cells in healthy people across ages. Sample-barcoded 5' priming and a J-beta primer mix drove a second PCR of roughly 6 to 12 cycles. TCRdb re-called the 5' RACE reads through MiXCR, storing one row per CDR3 protein. The sample holds about 650,000 distinct CDR3 sequences, roughly 30% seen once. The specimen sequenced was blood. The origin of the receptors is a woman aged 80 or over in good health.

The chain uses TRBV5-1 and TRBJ2-7, with 10 nucleotides matching TRBD1. The trim removed 0 bases at V and 2 bases at J, leaving 5 bases unmatched. The V gene's germline CDR1 is SGHRS and CDR2 YFSETQ. CDR3 length equals 16 residues. CDR3 bases: TGCGCCAGCAGCTTGGCCCCGACAGGGGGCCCCTACGAGCAGTACTTC. Translating gives CASSLAPTGGPYEQYF.

This clonotype was recorded many times. The chain joins TRBV20-1 to TRBJ1-2; the D is unclear. This CDR3 is 14 amino acids long. CDR1 and CDR2 (germline): DFQATT, SNEGSKA (reference sequence). With 0 bases removed from V and 8 bases from J, the gap between germline ends came to 16 bases. In nucleotides, the CDR3 is TGCAGTGCTAGAGATCAGTTCGATGGCCGGGGCTACACCTTC. This encodes CSARDQFDGRGYTF.

The V call is TRBV20-1, the J call TRBJ2-1; TRBD2 is a possible D gene (5 bases). Trimming left V 2 bases short and J 9 bases short, with 23 bases between. Germline V CDR1 and CDR2: DFQATT, SNEGSKA (reference sequence). The CDR3 is made up of 16 amino acids. The CDR3 reads CSARWTAGTHNLEQFF. The CDR3 DNA follows: TGCAGTGCTAGATGGACGGCGGGCACACACAATCTTGAGCAGTTCTTC.

This clonotype was seen repeatedly, ten times or more. The chain couples TRBV6-1 to TRBJ2-1, with TRBD2 matching over 15 bases. CDR1 MNHNS and CDR2 SASEGT come from the germline V gene. The CDR3 runs 19 residues. The junction had 13 bases not matched to a gene; V was cut back by 10 bases and J by 0 bases. CDR3 in amino acids: CATRRTSGGDLDSYNEQFF. CDR3 bases: TGTGCCACCCGCCGGACTAGCGGGGGGGATTTAGACTCCTACAATGAGCAGTTCTTC.

The rearrangement links TRBV5-1 to TRBJ2-6; possible D gene TRBD1, 6 bases. The germline V gene encodes CDR1 SGHRS and CDR2 YFSETQ. The CDR3 has 16 residues. The V end was cut by 0 bases, the J end by 2 bases, with 9 bases between. The CDR3 sequence: CASSLVTGTGANVLTF. CDR3 in DNA: TGCGCCAGCAGCTTGGTGACAGGAACTGGGGCCAACGTCCTGACTTTC.

The J gene is TRBJ2-7, the V gene TRBV20-1; D not certain. Trimming left V 0 bases short and J 5 bases short, with 8 bases between. CDR1 is DFQATT, CDR2 SNEGSKA, per germline (reference sequence). CDR3 length: 12 residues. DNA of the CDR3: TGCAGTGCTAGAGATTTTGACCACGAGCAGTACTTC. It specifies CSARDFDHEQYF.

The V and J genes are TRBV29-1 and TRBJ2-7; D possibly uses TRBD1 or TRBD2 (5 bases each). CDR3 length equals 15 residues. From germline, CDR1 is SQVTM and CDR2 ANQGSEA. V was cut by 3 bases and J by 1 base, with 16 bases left in between. The CDR3 nucleotides read TGCAGCGTTGAGGGACGACGTGAGGGGTCCTACGAGCAGTACTTC. This codes for CSVEGRREGSYEQYF.

This clonotype was seen at least ten times. The chain joins TRBV24-1 to TRBJ2-1; 9 positions agree with TRBD2. From germline, CDR1 is KGHDR and CDR2 SFDVKD. V trimming: 3 bases; J trimming: 5 bases; junction bases outside the gene matches: 10. The CDR3 loop spans 17 amino acids. The CDR3 spells CATSDRIAGAKNNEQFF. CDR3 DNA: TGTGCCACCAGTGATAGAATAGCGGGGGCAAAAAACAATGAGCAGTTCTTC.

As regards this clonotype: One end of the junction is discordant with germline, which a read error may explain. The chain combines TRBV7-3 with TRBJ1-6; the D is unclear. From germline, CDR1 is SGHTA and CDR2 FQGTGA. The CDR3 loop spans 13 amino acids. The CDR3 protein is CASSVGRDSPLYF. The CDR3 DNA sequence: TGTGCCAGCAGCGTGGGAAGAGATTCACCCCTCTACTTT.

There are a few counts of this clonotype. The chain couples TRBV20-1 to TRBJ1-1; possibly TRBD1 for D (6 bases). The CDR3 loop spans 11 amino acids. The V gene's germline CDR1 is DFQATT and CDR2 SNEGSKA (reference sequence). With 4 bases removed from V and 8 bases from J, the gap between germline ends came to 11 bases. The CDR3 region is CSANLQGEAFF. In DNA, the CDR3 is TGCAGTGCTAACCTGCAGGGGGAAGCTTTCTTT.

A remark on this clonotype: Possible read error: a much larger clone is one base away. The chain carries TRBV21-1 and TRBJ2-7; the table gives TRBD2 as D, unverified against the DNA. TRBV21-1 is designated a pseudogene. CDR3 length: 15 residues. This chain's CDR3 is CASSKIAGDYNEQYF. DNA of the CDR3: TGTGCCAGCAGCAAAATAGCGGGGGATTACAATGAGCAGTACTTC.

This clonotype was detected ten times or more. The chain employs TRBV6-6 and TRBJ2-7; D gene ambiguous. The CDR3 spans 15 residues. CDR1 is MNHNY, CDR2 SVGAGI, per germline (reference sequence). Between the trimmed V and J ends, which lost 0 bases and 0 bases, there was a span of 9 bases. The CDR3 nucleotides read TGTGCCAGCAGTTACTCTCAGAGAAGCTCCTACGAGCAGTACTTC. It yields the protein CASSYSQRSSYEQYF.

The V gene is TRBV12-3 or TRBV12-4, the J gene TRBJ2-3; 8 bases fit TRBD2. The CDR3 extends over 14 amino acids. The J segment lost 5 bases and the V segment lost 5 bases, leaving 6 bases of the junction unmatched. In DNA form, the CDR3 reads TGTGCCAGCAGTCCGGGACTAGGAGTAGATACGCAGTATTTT. Its protein is CASSPGLGVDTQYF.

This chain uses TRBV20-1 with TRBJ2-5; D might be TRBD1 (6 bases). V lost 5 bases and J 4 bases, leaving 11 bases between the germline ends. CDR3 length: 12 residues. Germline V CDR1 and CDR2: DFQATT, SNEGSKA (reference sequence). CDR3 coding DNA: TGCAGTGCTCCAGGGGATACAGAGACCCAGTACTTC. Amino acids: CSAPGDTETQYF.

The rearrangement uses TRBV6-2 or TRBV6-3 and TRBJ1-5; D uncertain. CDR1 and CDR2 (germline): MNHEY, SVGEGT. V was trimmed by 2 bases and J by 5 bases, leaving 13 bases between them. The CDR3 loop spans 15 amino acids. The CDR3 bases are TGTGCCAGCAGTTACCTTGGGATAATTCATCAGCCCCAGCATTTT. Protein: CASSYLGIIHQPQHF.

V usage is TRBV7-3 and J usage is TRBJ1-1, with TRBD1 identical over 8 bases. The length of the CDR3 is 15 residues. Per germline, CDR1 SGHTA and CDR2 FQGTGA. V gave up 5 bases and J gave up 3 bases; unmatched junction bases: 8. The CDR3 loop reads CASSRTGTPDTEAFF. The CDR3 DNA reads TGTGCCAGCAGCCGGACAGGGACCCCAGACACTGAAGCTTTCTTT.

The chain combines TRBV4-3 with TRBJ1-6; maybe TRBD1 (5 bases). CDR3 length: 15 residues. The V end was cut by 0 bases, the J end by 8 bases, with 11 bases between. Looked up from germline, CDR1 is LGHNA and CDR2 is YSLEER. The CDR3 DNA reads TGCGCCAGCAGCCAAGACGAGGGGTACGATTCACCCCTCCACTTT. Translation gives CASSQDEGYDSPLHF.

This clonotype was recorded many times. This may be a read error, as it is one base from a much larger clone. The chain joins TRBV3-1 to TRBJ2-7; D gene uncertain. Germline CDR1 is LGHDT and CDR2 is YNNKEL (reference sequence). This CDR3 is built from 11 residues. Trimming removed 4 bases from V and 3 bases from J, with 4 bases in between. This CDR3 reads CASSRYYEQYF. CDR3 in DNA: TGTGCCAGCAGCCGCTACTACGAGCAGTACTTC.

This clonotype has at least ten counts. An end of the junction does not agree with germline; a read error may underlie this. The genes are TRBV7-2 and TRBJ2-7; 9 nucleotides align to TRBD1. Looked up from germline, CDR1 is SGHTA and CDR2 is FQGNSA. This CDR3 has 14 residues. The CDR3, as DNA: TGTGCCAGCACCTTAGGGGGGACAGGGAACGAGCAGTACTTC. It translates to CASTLGGTGNEQYF.

A few counts support this clonotype. The CDR3 here is CASSPATRAAGSEQYF. The CDR3 nucleotides read TGCGCCAGCAGCCCGGCGACGAGAGCGGCGGGATCGGAGCAGTACTTC. V is TRBV5-1 and J is TRBJ2-7; a weak D match, TRBD2 (6 bases). CDR3 length equals 16 residues. Germline CDR1 reads SGHRS; CDR2 reads YFSETQ. The V gene lost 4 bases and the J gene lost 7 bases, with 24 bases spanning the gap.

This clonotype was observed at least ten times. The V and J genes are TRBV5-6 and TRBJ2-7; TRBD1 aligns across 8 bases. Germline CDR1 reads SGHDT; CDR2 reads YYEEEE. The CDR3 covers 14 residues. The V and J ends lost 3 bases and 5 bases, in that order; junction bases with no gene match: 7. Here the CDR3 reads CASSSTGQGNEQYF. CDR3 nucleotides: TGTGCCAGCAGCTCAACCGGACAGGGCAACGAGCAGTACTTC.